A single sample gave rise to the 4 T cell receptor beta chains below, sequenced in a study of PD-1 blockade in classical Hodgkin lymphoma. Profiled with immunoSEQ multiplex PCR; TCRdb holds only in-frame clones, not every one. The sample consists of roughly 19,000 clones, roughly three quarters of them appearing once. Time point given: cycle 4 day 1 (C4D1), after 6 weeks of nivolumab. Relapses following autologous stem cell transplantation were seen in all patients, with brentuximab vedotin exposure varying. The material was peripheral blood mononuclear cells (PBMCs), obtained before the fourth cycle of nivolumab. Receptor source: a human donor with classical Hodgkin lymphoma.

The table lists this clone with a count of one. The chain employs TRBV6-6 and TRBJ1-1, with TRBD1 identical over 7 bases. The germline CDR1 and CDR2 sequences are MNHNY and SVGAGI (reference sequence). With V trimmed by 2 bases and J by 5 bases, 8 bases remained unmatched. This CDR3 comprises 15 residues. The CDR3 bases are TGTGCCAGCAGTTACGGCCAGGGGGGAGGGACTGAAGCTTTCTTT. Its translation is CASSYGQGGGTEAFF.

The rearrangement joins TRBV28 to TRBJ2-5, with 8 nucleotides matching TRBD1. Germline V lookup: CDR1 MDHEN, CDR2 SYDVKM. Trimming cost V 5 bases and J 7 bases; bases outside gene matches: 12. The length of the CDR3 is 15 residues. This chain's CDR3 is CASSEDRAVLGTQYF. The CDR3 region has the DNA TGTGCCAGCAGTGAGGACAGGGCCGTGTTGGGGACCCAGTACTTC.

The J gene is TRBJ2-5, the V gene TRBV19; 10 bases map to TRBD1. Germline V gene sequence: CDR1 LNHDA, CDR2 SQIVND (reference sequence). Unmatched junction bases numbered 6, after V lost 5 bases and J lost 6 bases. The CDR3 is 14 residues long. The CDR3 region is CASSEDRGRKTQYF. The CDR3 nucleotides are TGTGCCAGTAGTGAAGACAGGGGGCGGAAGACCCAGTACTTC.

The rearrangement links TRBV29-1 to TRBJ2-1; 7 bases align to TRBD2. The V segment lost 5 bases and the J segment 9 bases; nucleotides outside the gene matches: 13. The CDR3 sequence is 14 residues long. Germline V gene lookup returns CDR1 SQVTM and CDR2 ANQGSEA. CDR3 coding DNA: TGCAGCGTTCTGTGGGAGGGCCGCTATTTTGAGCAGTTCTTC. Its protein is CSVLWEGRYFEQFF.